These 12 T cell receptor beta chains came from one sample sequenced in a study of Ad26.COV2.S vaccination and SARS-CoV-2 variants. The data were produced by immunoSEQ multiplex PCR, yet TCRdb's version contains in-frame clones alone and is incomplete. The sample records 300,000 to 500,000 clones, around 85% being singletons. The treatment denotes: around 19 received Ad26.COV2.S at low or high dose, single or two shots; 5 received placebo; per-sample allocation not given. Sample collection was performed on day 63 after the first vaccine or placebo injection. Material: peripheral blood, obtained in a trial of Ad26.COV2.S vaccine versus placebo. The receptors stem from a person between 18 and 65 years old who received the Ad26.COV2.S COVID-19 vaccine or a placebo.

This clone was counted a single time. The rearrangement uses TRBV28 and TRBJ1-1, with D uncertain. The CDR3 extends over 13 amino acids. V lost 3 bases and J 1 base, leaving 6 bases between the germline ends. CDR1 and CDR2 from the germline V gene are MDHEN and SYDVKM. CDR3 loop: CASSLFGNTEAFF. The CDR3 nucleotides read TGTGCCAGCAGTTTGTTCGGGAACACTGAAGCTTTCTTT.

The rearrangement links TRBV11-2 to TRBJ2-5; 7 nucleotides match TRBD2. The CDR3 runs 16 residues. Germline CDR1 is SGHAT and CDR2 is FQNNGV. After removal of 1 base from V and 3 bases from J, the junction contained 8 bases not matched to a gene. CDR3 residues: CASSLGSRSGEETQYF. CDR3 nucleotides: TGTGCCAGCAGCTTAGGAAGTAGGAGCGGGGAAGAGACCCAGTACTTC. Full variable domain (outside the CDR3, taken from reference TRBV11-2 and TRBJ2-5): EAGVAQSPRYKIIEKRQSVAFWCNPISGHATLYWYQQILGQGPKLLIQFQNNGVVDDSQLPKDRFSAERLKGVDSTLKIQPAKLEDSAVYLCASSLGSRSGEETQYFGPGTRLLVL.

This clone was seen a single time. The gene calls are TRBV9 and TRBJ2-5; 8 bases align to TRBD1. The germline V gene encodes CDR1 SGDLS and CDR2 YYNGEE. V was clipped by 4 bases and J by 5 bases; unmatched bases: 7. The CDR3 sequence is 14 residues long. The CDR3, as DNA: TGTGCCAGCAGCCCAGGGGGCGCTTCGGAGACCCAGTACTTC. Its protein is CASSPGGASETQYF.

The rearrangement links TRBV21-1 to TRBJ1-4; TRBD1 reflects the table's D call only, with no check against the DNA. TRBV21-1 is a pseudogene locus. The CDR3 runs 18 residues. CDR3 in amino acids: CASSPSQRQSTTNEKLFF. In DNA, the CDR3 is TGTGCCAGCAGCCCCTCCCAACGACAGTCTACAACTAATGAAAAACTGTTTTTT.

CDR3 residues: CASSLGRVRPQETQYF. The CDR3 DNA reads as TGCGCCAGCAGCTTGGGCAGGGTGAGGCCACAAGAGACCCAGTACTTC. The chain combines TRBV5-1 with TRBJ2-5; a possible D gene is TRBD1 (5 bases). V was trimmed by 0 bases and J by 2 bases, leaving 14 bases between them. Germline V lookup: CDR1 SGHRS, CDR2 YFSETQ. This CDR3 comprises 16 residues.

The CDR3 sequence is CASSLSRANTEAFF. The CDR3, as DNA: TGTGCCAGCAGCTTAAGCAGAGCGAACACTGAAGCTTTCTTT. This chain links TRBV7-2 with TRBJ1-1; D gene uncertain. This CDR3 is built from 14 residues. V shed 2 bases and J shed 1 base, with 8 bases lying between them. Germline V gives CDR1 SGHTA, CDR2 FQGNSA.

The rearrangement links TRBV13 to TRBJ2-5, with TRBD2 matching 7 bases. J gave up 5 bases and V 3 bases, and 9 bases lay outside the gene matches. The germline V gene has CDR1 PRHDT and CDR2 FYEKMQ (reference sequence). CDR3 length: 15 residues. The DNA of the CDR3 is TGTGCCAGCAGCTTTTTTACGGGGGGTGGTGAGACCCAGTACTTC. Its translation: CASSFFTGGGETQYF.

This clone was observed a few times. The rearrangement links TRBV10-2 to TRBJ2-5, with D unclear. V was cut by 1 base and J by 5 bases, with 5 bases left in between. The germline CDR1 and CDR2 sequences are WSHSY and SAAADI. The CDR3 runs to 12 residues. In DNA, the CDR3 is TGCGCCAGCAGTGAGTTGAAGGAGACCCAGTACTTC. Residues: CASSELKETQYF.

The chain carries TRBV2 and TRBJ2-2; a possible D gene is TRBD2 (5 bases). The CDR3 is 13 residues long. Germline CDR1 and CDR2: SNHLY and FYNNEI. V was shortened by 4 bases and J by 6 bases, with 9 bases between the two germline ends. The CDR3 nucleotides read TGTGCCAGCAGTGTCCTTAGCGCCGGGGAGCTGTTTTTT. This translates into CASSVLSAGELFF.

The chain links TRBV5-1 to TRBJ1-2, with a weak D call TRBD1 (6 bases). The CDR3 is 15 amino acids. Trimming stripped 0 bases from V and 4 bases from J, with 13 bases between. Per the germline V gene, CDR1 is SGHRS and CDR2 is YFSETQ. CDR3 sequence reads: CASSLEQGGTYGYTF. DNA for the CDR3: TGCGCCAGCAGCTTGGAACAGGGAGGGACCTATGGCTACACCTTC.

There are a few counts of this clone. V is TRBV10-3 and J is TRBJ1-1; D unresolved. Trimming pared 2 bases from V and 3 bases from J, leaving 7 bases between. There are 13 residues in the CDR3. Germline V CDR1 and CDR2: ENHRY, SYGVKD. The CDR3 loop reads CAISEAVYTEAFF. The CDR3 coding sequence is TGTGCCATCAGTGAGGCGGTATACACTGAAGCTTTCTTT.

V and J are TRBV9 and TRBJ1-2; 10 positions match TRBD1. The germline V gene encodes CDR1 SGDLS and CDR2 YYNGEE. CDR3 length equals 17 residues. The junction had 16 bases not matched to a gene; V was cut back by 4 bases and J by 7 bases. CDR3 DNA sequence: TGTGCCAGCAGCTTAAGCCGGGACAGGGGTTCCGGCGCTGGCTACACCTTC. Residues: CASSLSRDRGSGAGYTF.